The 20 T cell receptor beta chains below all came from one sample that was sequenced in a study of shared clonotypes between healthy human individuals. The data were produced by immunoSEQ multiplex PCR, yet TCRdb's version contains in-frame clones alone and is incomplete. The table has some 2,000,000 clones, approximately 95% seen once. Sequenced: naive CD4+ T cells sorted from blood. The sample's subset: CD45RA+ positively selected. These receptors all come from a man younger than 30 in good health.

This chain's CDR3 is CATGTSLTGELFF. The CDR3 nucleotides are TGTGCCACCGGAACAAGTCTAACCGGGGAGCTGTTTTTT. The chain recombines TRBV6-6 with TRBJ2-2; D unresolved. The germline V and J ends were trimmed by 10 bases and 5 bases, with 14 bases remaining between them. The CDR3 has 13 residues. Germline V gene sequence: CDR1 MNHNY, CDR2 SVGAGI (reference sequence).

This clone occurred once. For the CDR3, the DNA is TGTGCCAGCAGCCCGGGACTAGAGGGCATTGAGCAGTTCTTC. Protein sequence: CASSPGLEGIEQFF. The gene calls are TRBV11-2 and TRBJ2-1, with 8 nucleotides matching TRBD2. Looked up from germline, CDR1 is SGHAT and CDR2 is FQNNGV. Germline trimming cut 5 bases from V and 9 bases from J; bases unmatched to any gene: 9. The CDR3 has 14 amino acids.

The J gene is TRBJ2-7, the V gene TRBV6-4; 7 nucleotides match TRBD2. The V and J ends lost 1 base and 2 bases, in that order; junction bases with no gene match: 2. Germline V gene lookup returns CDR1 MRHNA and CDR2 SNTAGT. The CDR3 runs 14 residues. CDR3: CASSDCGGTYEQYF. CDR3 in DNA: TGTGCCAGCAGTGACTGCGGGGGAACCTACGAGCAGTACTTC.

The V gene is TRBV30, the J gene TRBJ1-5, with unresolved D. Germline V gene data show CDR1 as GTSNPN and CDR2 as SVGIG (reference sequence). Trimming took 3 bases from V and 5 from J, leaving 17 bases between them. The CDR3 has 15 amino acids. The CDR3 DNA follows: TGTGCCTGGAGCCTGGCCGGTGGTGTTGATCAGCCCCAGCATTTT. This sequence encodes CAWSLAGGVDQPQHF. Complete variable domain (other parts from reference TRBV30 and TRBJ1-5): SQTIHQWPATLVQPVGSPLSLECTVEGTSNPNLYWYRQAAGRGLQLLFYSVGIGQISSEVPQNLSASRPQDRQFILSSKKLLLSDSGFYLCAWSLAGGVDQPQHFGDGTRLSIL.

Comments on this clone: The sample contains more than one DNA sequence encoding this CDR3. V usage is TRBV4-1 and J usage is TRBJ2-7; D call uncertain. With 1 base removed from V and 1 base from J, the gap between germline ends came to 5 bases. Looked up from germline, CDR1 is MGHRA and CDR2 is YSYEKL. The CDR3 runs 13 residues. CDR3 residues: CASSQVQSYEQYF. The CDR3 DNA is TGCGCCAGCAGCCAAGTTCAGTCCTACGAGCAGTACTTC.

V and J are TRBV5-6 and TRBJ1-1; 9 nucleotides agree with TRBD1. Germline V gene lookup returns CDR1 SGHDT and CDR2 YYEEEE. V was clipped by 3 bases and J by 3 bases; unmatched bases: 0. The CDR3 extends over 13 amino acids. The CDR3 here is CASSWTGDTEAFF. CDR3 in DNA: TGTGCCAGCAGCTGGACAGGGGACACTGAAGCTTTCTTT.

The chain has TRBV30 and TRBJ1-2; the D is unclear. The germline V and J ends were trimmed by 2 bases and 2 bases, with 9 bases remaining between them. Germline CDR1 and CDR2: GTSNPN and SVGIG (reference sequence). The CDR3 is 13 residues long. The CDR3 nucleotides are TGTGCCTGGAGTCCCCCAGGAAACTATGGCTACACCTTC. This gives the protein CAWSPPGNYGYTF.

The chain links TRBV6-6 to TRBJ1-5; TRBD1 might be the D (5 bases). CDR1 MNHNY and CDR2 SVGAGI come from the germline V gene (reference sequence). There are 13 residues in the CDR3. Trimming shortened V by 4 bases and J by 5 bases, and 9 bases separated the two germline ends. The DNA for the CDR3 is TGTGCCAGCAGTTTCCAGGGTCATCAGCCCCAGCATTTT. Encoded protein: CASSFQGHQPQHF.

V is TRBV18 and J is TRBJ1-2, with TRBD1 as a possible D gene (6 bases). V lost 1 base to trimming and J lost 3 bases, with 12 bases between them. This CDR3 has 15 residues. Per the germline V gene, CDR1 is KGHSH and CDR2 is LQKENI. The CDR3 region is CASSPHATGDYGYTF. The CDR3 DNA is TGTGCCAGCTCACCACATGCGACAGGCGACTATGGCTACACCTTC.

V is TRBV18 and J is TRBJ2-7, with TRBD2 identical over 13 bases. After removal of 1 base from V and 7 bases from J, the junction contained 10 bases not matched to a gene. The CDR3 sequence is 17 residues long. Germline V gene lookup returns CDR1 KGHSH and CDR2 LQKENI. The CDR3 region is CASSPQGLAGPLIEQYF. The CDR3 DNA sequence: TGTGCCAGCTCACCACAGGGACTAGCGGGGCCCCTTATAGAGCAGTACTTC.

The V call is TRBV5-4, the J call TRBJ2-3; TRBD2 matches 9 bases. CDR3 size: 14 residues. Germline-derived CDR1 and CDR2 are SGHNT and YYREEE (reference sequence). The V gene end was trimmed by 0 bases and the J gene end by 5 bases; junction bases not matched to a gene: 1. The chain's CDR3 is CASSLGTSVDTQYF. CDR3 DNA sequence: TGTGCCAGCAGCTTGGGGACTAGCGTAGATACGCAGTATTTT.

The chain's CDR3 is CASSAALGDTQYF. The CDR3 bases are TGTGCCAGCAGCGCGGCGTTGGGAGATACGCAGTATTTT. The rearrangement links TRBV9 to TRBJ2-3; the D is unclear. CDR3 size: 13 residues. Germline CDR1 and CDR2: SGDLS and YYNGEE. The germline V and J ends were trimmed by 3 bases and 5 bases, with 10 bases remaining between them.

CDR3 nucleotide sequence: TGTGCCAGTAGTGGAGCCCTGGGGGGACGGGTGAATAATTCACCCCTCCACTTT. It specifies CASSGALGGRVNNSPLHF. This chain joins TRBV19 and TRBJ1-6; D perhaps matches TRBD1 (5 bases). The germline V gene encodes CDR1 LNHDA and CDR2 SQIVND (reference sequence). The ends were cut back, 5 bases at V and 5 bases at J, with 22 bases in the middle. CDR3 length: 18 amino acids.

The sample holds a few counts of this clone. The V gene is TRBV6-1, the J gene TRBJ2-7; D unclear. Germline loops: CDR1 MNHNS, CDR2 SASEGT. V lost 5 bases to trimming and J lost 0 bases, with 8 bases between them. The CDR3 length is 13 residues. CDR3 DNA sequence: TGTGCCAGCAGTACAGAGAGCTCCTACGAGCAGTACTTC. It specifies CASSTESSYEQYF.

This chain connects TRBV4-1 to TRBJ2-7; 8 positions match TRBD1. Germline CDR1 is MGHRA and CDR2 is YSYEKL. The CDR3 extends over 14 amino acids. Trimming cost V 2 bases and J 2 bases; bases outside gene matches: 2. The CDR3 region has the DNA TGCGCCAGCAGCCAACCAGGGGGCACCTACGAGCAGTACTTC. It specifies CASSQPGGTYEQYF.

This chain connects TRBV19 to TRBJ2-2, with 8 bases fitting TRBD1. CDR3 length equals 15 residues. The germline V gene has CDR1 LNHDA and CDR2 SQIVND (reference sequence). With 6 bases clipped from V and 6 bases from J, the junction kept 9 bases outside the gene matches. In DNA form, the CDR3 reads TGTGCCAGTAGGGAGACAGGGGTGTTGGCCGGGGAGCTGTTTTTT. Residues: CASRETGVLAGELFF.

This chain connects TRBV4-1 to TRBJ2-1; 7 bases match TRBD2. Germline loops: CDR1 MGHRA, CDR2 YSYEKL. V lost 1 base and J lost 6; bases outside the gene matches: 12. CDR3 size: 17 residues. CDR3 amino acids: CASSQAPLAVRLNEQFF. The CDR3 nucleotides read TGCGCCAGCAGCCAAGCCCCTCTAGCGGTTCGTCTCAATGAGCAGTTCTTC.

The V gene is TRBV10-2, the J gene TRBJ2-2, with 7 bases matching TRBD1. This CDR3 region has 16 residues. The germline gives CDR1 WSHSY, CDR2 SAAADI. V shed 10 bases, J shed 0 bases, and the junction held 11 bases outside the gene matches. CDR3 loop: CATSLDRDPNTGELFF. The CDR3 nucleotides are TGCGCCACCTCATTAGACAGGGACCCGAACACCGGGGAGCTGTTTTTT.

On this clone itself: The same CDR3 can be traced to other DNA sequences in this sample. The V and J genes are TRBV5-1 and TRBJ1-5; TRBD1 aligns across 9 bases. The germline gives CDR1 SGHRS, CDR2 YFSETQ. After removal of 4 bases from V and 4 bases from J, the junction contained 3 bases not matched to a gene. The CDR3 is 14 amino acids. In DNA form, the CDR3 reads TGCGCCAGCAGCCCTGGGACAGGGAATCAGCCCCAGCATTTT. This sequence encodes CASSPGTGNQPQHF.

The chain recombines TRBV28 with TRBJ1-4; 8 bases agree with TRBD1. Germline loops: CDR1 MDHEN, CDR2 SYDVKM. The CDR3 extends over 18 amino acids. V trimming: 8 bases; J trimming: 4 bases; junction bases outside the gene matches: 18. The CDR3 DNA reads TGTGCCAGCCTGCCGCCCCGCGGGACAGGTGACGGTAATGAAAAACTGTTTTTT. It yields the protein CASLPPRGTGDGNEKLFF.